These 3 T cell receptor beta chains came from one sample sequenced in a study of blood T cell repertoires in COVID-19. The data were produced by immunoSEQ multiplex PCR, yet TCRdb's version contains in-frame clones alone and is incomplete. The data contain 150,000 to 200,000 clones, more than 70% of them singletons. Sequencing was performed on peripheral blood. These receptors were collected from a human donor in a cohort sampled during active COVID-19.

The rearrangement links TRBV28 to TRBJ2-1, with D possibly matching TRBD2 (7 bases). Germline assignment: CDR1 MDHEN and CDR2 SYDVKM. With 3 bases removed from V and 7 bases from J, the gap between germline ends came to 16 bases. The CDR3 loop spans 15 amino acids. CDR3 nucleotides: TGTGCCAGCAGTTTGGCCCGGGGAGGGGGTAATGAGCAGTTCTTC. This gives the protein CASSLARGGGNEQFF. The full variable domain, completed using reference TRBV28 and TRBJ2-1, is DVKVTQSSRYLVKRTGEKVFLECVQDMDHENMFWYRQDPGLGLRLIYFSYDVKMKEKGDIPEGYSVSREKKERFSLILESASTNQTSMYLCASSLARGGGNEQFFGPGTRLTVL.

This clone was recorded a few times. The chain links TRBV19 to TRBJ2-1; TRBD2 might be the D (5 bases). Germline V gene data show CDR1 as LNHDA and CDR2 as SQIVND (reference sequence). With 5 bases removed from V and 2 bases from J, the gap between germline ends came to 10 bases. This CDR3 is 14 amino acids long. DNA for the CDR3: TGTGCCAGTAGTGTACCCGGGACCTACAATGAGCAGTTCTTC. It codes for CASSVPGTYNEQFF.

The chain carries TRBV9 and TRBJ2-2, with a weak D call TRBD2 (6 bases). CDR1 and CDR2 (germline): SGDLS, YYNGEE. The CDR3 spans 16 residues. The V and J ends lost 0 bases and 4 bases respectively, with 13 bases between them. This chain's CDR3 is CASSVDWRGSTGELFF. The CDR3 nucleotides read TGTGCCAGCAGCGTAGACTGGCGGGGCAGCACCGGGGAGCTGTTTTTT.